A single sample gave rise to the 5 T cell receptor beta chains below, sequenced in a study of blood T cell repertoires in COVID-19. The data were produced by immunoSEQ multiplex PCR, yet TCRdb's version contains in-frame clones alone and is incomplete. The sample holds roughly 130,000 clones, 84% seen once. The sample was PBMCs or T cells enriched from blood (not recorded which). These receptors originate from a woman between 25 and 40 years old who had recovered from COVID-19.

This clone has more than one count but fewer than ten. The chain has TRBV10-3 and TRBJ2-1; 9 bases match TRBD2. This CDR3 region has 13 residues. V was pared by 8 bases and J by 2 bases, with 1 base of the junction left unmatched. The germline V gene has CDR1 ENHRY and CDR2 SYGVKD. CDR3 nucleotides: TGTGCCATCCGCGGGAGGGCCTACAATGAGCAGTTCTTC. Protein product: CAIRGRAYNEQFF.

The J gene is TRBJ1-2, the V gene TRBV6-4; unclear D gene. This CDR3 comprises 11 residues. CDR1 MRHNA and CDR2 SNTAGT come from the germline V gene. The ends were cut back, 8 bases at V and 4 bases at J, with 8 bases in the middle. CDR3 in DNA: TGTGCCAGCCGGGGTGGCTATGGCTACACCTTC. This codes for CASRGGYGYTF.

The V gene is TRBV5-1, the J gene TRBJ1-1; D is possibly TRBD1 (6 bases). The V and J ends lost 2 bases and 0 bases respectively, with 11 bases between them. The CDR3 extends over 15 amino acids. CDR1 and CDR2 (germline): SGHRS, YFSETQ. CDR3 region: CASSLGDNLNTEAFF. Written as DNA, the CDR3 is TGCGCCAGCAGCTTAGGGGACAACCTGAACACTGAAGCTTTCTTT.

This CDR3 reads CASSQVVGVTEAFF. CDR3 DNA sequence: TGCGCCAGCAGCCAAGTAGTAGGGGTCACTGAAGCTTTCTTT. The rearrangement links TRBV4-3 to TRBJ1-1; weak D call: TRBD1 (5 bases). Trimming shortened V by 1 base and J by 4 bases, and 10 bases separated the two germline ends. The CDR3 consists of 14 residues. Germline assignment: CDR1 LGHNA and CDR2 YSLEER.

This rearrangement joins TRBV11-2 to TRBJ2-3; 15 bases are shared with TRBD2. The CDR3 has 16 amino acids. CDR1 is SGHAT and CDR2 is FQNNGV in the germline V gene. After removal of 5 bases from V and 5 bases from J, the junction contained 5 bases not matched to a gene. The CDR3 sequence: CASSQGLAGGIDTQYF. The DNA for the CDR3 is TGTGCCAGCAGCCAGGGACTAGCGGGAGGAATAGATACGCAGTATTTT.